The 24 T cell receptor beta chains in this list originate from one sample, sequenced in a study of CD8+ T cells in alopecia areata. cDNA prepared by RNA extraction and subsequent reverse transcription served as the template for sequencing. Sequencing used immunoSEQ multiplex PCR; TCRdb keeps in-frame clones, though not all of them. The repertoire holds roughly 150,000 clones, roughly 60% seen once, with approximately 4.3% in the top ten. Material: CD4+ T cells sorted from blood. The source is a human donor in good health.

The genes are TRBV15 and TRBJ2-2; D is possibly TRBD1 (5 bases). Deletions cut 0 bases from V and 6 bases from J, with 11 bases between. Germline-derived CDR1 and CDR2 are LNHNV and YYDKDF (reference sequence). This CDR3 region has 15 residues. CDR3 in amino acids: CATSRDDSRAGELFF. CDR3 DNA sequence: TGTGCCACCAGCAGAGATGACAGTAGGGCCGGGGAGCTGTTTTTT.

The chain joins TRBV9 to TRBJ2-3; 8 bases fit TRBD2. Per the germline V gene, CDR1 is SGDLS and CDR2 is YYNGEE. The CDR3 is 15 residues long. J gave up 6 bases and V 0 bases, and 6 bases lay outside the gene matches. In DNA, the CDR3 is TGTGCCAGCAGCGTAGGAGCGGGAGTAGGGGATACGCAGTATTTT. Its translation is CASSVGAGVGDTQYF.

This clone came up once. J is TRBJ2-5 and V is TRBV29-1, with no clear D. The CDR3 length is 13 residues. The V and J ends lost 2 bases and 5 bases respectively, with 12 bases between them. The germline gives CDR1 SQVTM, CDR2 ANQGSEA. This chain's CDR3 is CSVETAPWETQYF. The CDR3 DNA is TGCAGCGTTGAAACAGCCCCCTGGGAGACCCAGTACTTC.

The rearrangement joins TRBV7-9 to TRBJ1-2; D is ambiguous. The germline V and J ends were trimmed by 5 bases and 4 bases, with 11 bases remaining between them. Germline-derived CDR1 and CDR2 are SEHNR and FQNEAQ (reference sequence). The CDR3 length is 13 residues. CDR3 sequence reads: CASSRTGSYGYTF. The CDR3 DNA sequence: TGTGCCAGCAGCCGCACCGGGAGCTATGGCTACACCTTC. Supplemented by reference TRBV7-9 and TRBJ1-2, the full variable domain reads DTGVSQNPRHKITKRGQNVTFRCDPISEHNRLYWYRQTLGQGPEFLTYFQNEAQLEKSRLLSDRFSAERPKGSFSTLEIQRTEQGDSAMYLCASSRTGSYGYTFGSGTRLTVV.

This clone was observed a single time. The chain combines TRBV7-6 with TRBJ2-5; D gene uncertain. The CDR3 length is 14 residues. V was cut by 5 bases and J by 4 bases, with 14 bases left in between. The germline V gene has CDR1 SGHVS and CDR2 FNYEAQ. This CDR3 is CASSRPGPGETQYF. The CDR3 DNA follows: TGTGCCAGCAGCCGACCCGGGCCAGGAGAGACCCAGTACTTC.

There are a few counts of this clone. J is TRBJ1-5 and V is TRBV29-1, with TRBD1 matching 10 bases. V lost 4 bases, J lost 7 bases, and 4 bases stayed unmatched. The CDR3 runs to 13 residues. Germline V gives CDR1 SQVTM, CDR2 ANQGSEA. The CDR3 region has the DNA TGCAGCGTTGGATCGACAGGGGGCCAGCCCCAGCATTTT. Its protein is CSVGSTGGQPQHF.

This sequence joins TRBV29-1 and TRBJ2-1; D is unresolved. CDR1 is SQVTM, CDR2 ANQGSEA, per germline. The V and J ends lost 3 bases and 6 bases respectively, with 18 bases between them. The CDR3 runs 15 residues. CDR3 protein: CSVERPGVYANEQFF. The CDR3 DNA reads as TGCAGCGTTGAGAGACCTGGGGTTTATGCCAATGAGCAGTTCTTC.

This clone has a single count. The V gene is TRBV11-2, the J gene TRBJ2-1, with 8 bases matching TRBD2. From germline, CDR1 is SGHAT and CDR2 FQNNGV. V shed 3 bases and J 8 bases; nucleotides not matched to a gene: 12. There are 16 residues in the CDR3. The CDR3 here is CASSFPAGARFHEQFF. CDR3 bases: TGTGCCAGCAGCTTCCCAGCGGGAGCTCGGTTCCATGAGCAGTTCTTC. The full variable domain, with the rest looked up from reference TRBV11-2 and TRBJ2-1, is EAGVAQSPRYKIIEKRQSVAFWCNPISGHATLYWYQQILGQGPKLLIQFQNNGVVDDSQLPKDRFSAERLKGVDSTLKIQPAKLEDSAVYLCASSFPAGARFHEQFFGPGTRLTVL.

This chain connects TRBV6-5 to TRBJ2-1; D unresolved. The germline V gene has CDR1 MNHEY and CDR2 SVGAGI. CDR3 length: 13 amino acids. Trimming shortened V by 7 bases and J by 7 bases, and 14 bases separated the two germline ends. In nucleotides, the CDR3 is TGTGCCAGCACTCGACTCATTGGGAATGAGCAGTTCTTC. This sequence encodes CASTRLIGNEQFF.

This chain uses TRBV7-2 with TRBJ2-1, with D unclear. The CDR3 runs 12 residues. CDR1 and CDR2 (germline): SGHTA, FQGNSA. Trimming removed 5 bases at V and 10 bases at J, with 12 bases between. CDR3 amino acids: CASSPIRREQFF. The CDR3 bases are TGTGCCAGCAGCCCTATTAGGAGAGAGCAGTTCTTC.

J is TRBJ1-1 and V is TRBV29-1, with D hard to call. The CDR3 extends over 15 amino acids. The V end was cut by 5 bases, the J end by 3 bases, with 19 bases between. Germline V CDR1 and CDR2: SQVTM, ANQGSEA. CDR3 bases: TGCAGCGTTAGAAAGAGACTCTCTCGGGACACTGAAGCTTTCTTT. Amino acid sequence: CSVRKRLSRDTEAFF. The whole variable domain, remainder taken from reference TRBV29-1 and TRBJ1-1, is SAVISQKPSRDICQRGTSLTIQCQVDSQVTMMFWYRQQPGQSLTLIATANQGSEATYESGFVIDKFPISRPNLTFSTLTVSNMSPEDSSIYLCSVRKRLSRDTEAFFGQGTRLTVV.

The gene calls are TRBV5-4 and TRBJ2-7, with D perhaps TRBD2 (6 bases). This CDR3 is built from 13 residues. V was cut by 3 bases and J by 3 bases, with 10 bases left in between. Germline CDR1 SGHNT, CDR2 YYREEE (reference sequence). CDR3 nucleotide sequence: TGTGCCAGCAGCTGGGACTTCAGCTACGAGCAGTACTTC. Residues: CASSWDFSYEQYF.

V gene TRBV9 combines with J gene TRBJ2-7; 7 bases map to TRBD1. V shed 3 bases and J 4 bases; nucleotides not matched to a gene: 16. The CDR3 is 17 amino acids. From germline, CDR1 is SGDLS and CDR2 YYNGEE. CDR3 bases: TGTGCCAGCAGCGCCCACAGGGGCGCCGAATTCTTTTACGAGCAGTACTTC. The encoded protein is CASSAHRGAEFFYEQYF.

This chain connects TRBV2 to TRBJ1-1; D is uncertain. In germline, CDR1 is SNHLY, CDR2 FYNNEI. V was pared by 4 bases and J by 10 bases, with 16 bases between. The CDR3 spans 13 residues. CDR3 DNA sequence: TGTGCCAGCAGTGCGGTATCGACAATCGGAGCTTTCTTT. Protein: CASSAVSTIGAFF.

V is TRBV6-5 and J is TRBJ2-7; tentatively, D is TRBD1 or TRBD2 (5 bases each). Germline loops: CDR1 MNHEY, CDR2 SVGAGI. This CDR3 contains 13 residues. V was shortened by 7 bases and J by 8 bases, with 18 bases between the two germline ends. CDR3 residues: CASNPDGTRQQYF. In DNA form, the CDR3 reads TGTGCCAGCAACCCAGATGGGACCAGGCAGCAGTACTTC.

The chain carries TRBV29-1 and TRBJ1-1; possibly TRBD1 for D (5 bases). Trimming pared 3 bases from V and 5 bases from J, leaving 13 bases between. Looked up from germline, CDR1 is SQVTM and CDR2 is ANQGSEA. The CDR3 runs to 13 residues. The CDR3 coding sequence is TGCAGCGTTGACGGGGCCGCGGGTACTGAAGCTTTCTTT. Amino acids: CSVDGAAGTEAFF.

The chain links TRBV29-1 to TRBJ1-2, with 7 bases fitting TRBD1. V was pared by 6 bases and J by 8 bases, with 9 bases of the junction left unmatched. Germline V CDR1 and CDR2: SQVTM, ANQGSEA. This CDR3 has 12 amino acids. The CDR3: CSVGDRAGGYTF. The CDR3 bases are TGCAGCGTCGGTGACAGGGCTGGCGGCTACACCTTC. Variable domain in full (rest from reference TRBV29-1 and TRBJ1-2): SAVISQKPSRDICQRGTSLTIQCQVDSQVTMMFWYRQQPGQSLTLIATANQGSEATYESGFVIDKFPISRPNLTFSTLTVSNMSPEDSSIYLCSVGDRAGGYTFGSGTRLTVV.

Only a few counts were recorded for this clone. The CDR3 nucleotides read TGTGCCAGCAGTGAAGCGCGGGGAGGGGTTGAGCAGTTCTTC. Translating it yields CASSEARGGVEQFF. V is TRBV2 and J is TRBJ2-1; TRBD2 agrees at 7 bases. The CDR3 is made up of 14 amino acids. Unmatched junction bases numbered 5, after V lost 0 bases and J lost 9 bases. Germline V gene sequence: CDR1 SNHLY, CDR2 FYNNEI.

The J gene is TRBJ1-2, the V gene TRBV27, with 7 bases lining up with TRBD1. V lost 7 bases to trimming and J lost 2 bases; unmatched junction nucleotides: 7. The CDR3 sequence is 14 residues long. The germline V gene has CDR1 MNHEY and CDR2 SMNVEV (reference sequence). This CDR3 reads CASNQWGQNYGYTF. Here the CDR3 DNA reads TGTGCCAGCAATCAGTGGGGACAGAACTATGGCTACACCTTC.

The chain combines TRBV19 with TRBJ2-7, with 12 positions matching TRBD1. Germline CDR1 LNHDA, CDR2 SQIVND (reference sequence). The V and J ends lost 9 bases and 4 bases, in that order; junction bases with no gene match: 4. The CDR3 contains 13 residues. CDR3: CASGDRGLYEQYF. CDR3 bases: TGTGCCAGCGGGGACAGGGGGCTTTACGAGCAGTACTTC.

The rearrangement uses TRBV15 and TRBJ2-5; D is undetermined. The germline V gene has CDR1 LNHNV and CDR2 YYDKDF (reference sequence). V gave up 4 bases and J gave up 5 bases, with 11 bases separating them. The CDR3 runs to 13 residues. This CDR3 is CATSTRRAETQYF. CDR3 sequence (DNA): TGTGCCACCAGCACCCGAAGGGCCGAGACCCAGTACTTC.

This clone was seen only a few times. The J gene is TRBJ2-7, the V gene TRBV29-1, with 7 bases that match TRBD1. The V gene end was trimmed by 7 bases and the J gene end by 5 bases; junction bases not matched to a gene: 5. Germline loops: CDR1 SQVTM, CDR2 ANQGSEA. This CDR3 region has 11 residues. CDR3 coding DNA: TGCAGCGCCACCGACAGGGACGAGCAGTACTTC. It is translated as CSATDRDEQYF.

This chain links TRBV19 with TRBJ1-1; D ambiguous. Germline CDR1 and CDR2: LNHDA and SQIVND (reference sequence). V was trimmed by 5 bases and J by 1 base, leaving 8 bases between them. CDR3 length equals 13 residues. Here the CDR3 DNA reads TGTGCCAGTAGTCCCGCGTGGAACACTGAAGCTTTCTTT. It specifies CASSPAWNTEAFF.

This clone appeared a few times. The chain combines TRBV20-1 with TRBJ1-1; D is uncertain. CDR3 length equals 11 residues. Germline V gene sequence: CDR1 DFQATT, CDR2 SNEGSKA (reference sequence). V was clipped by 3 bases and J by 8 bases, with 10 bases between them. CDR3 coding DNA: TGCAGTGCTAGGGATCGCAACGAAGCTTTCTTT. Translating gives CSARDRNEAFF.